This record covers a single TCR beta chain. Its antigen remains unknown. This specimen belongs to a study of regulatory T cells in long-lasting Graves disease. Study in general: Positivity for TSH receptor antibodies plus over 5 years of antithyroid drugs meant persistent Graves' disease.

This sample's time point: persistent/refractory GD, antithyroid drugs over 5 years with positive TRAb. The authors made the TCR library using RNA they extracted from PBMCs. Construction of the TCR beta libraries employed iRepertoire HTBI primers in conjunction with Arm-PCR of CDR3 regions. TCRdb used MiXCR to reprocess the multiplex PCR reads, holding one entry per CDR3 protein. The data hold a few hundred thousand distinct CDR3 sequences, with 23% observed a single time. Findings and caveats of the study: A greater number of public clonotypes (roughly 2,700) was shared by persistent patients than by new patients (about 880).

The specimen comprised peripheral blood mononuclear cells (PBMCs), sampled when the disease was refractory, from a patient treated with antithyroid drugs. This receptor was obtained from a female donor with Graves disease.

CDR3 bases: TGTGCCAGCAGCCGAGACCCCCCCCCTGAAGAGACCCAGTACTTC. This gives the protein CASSRDPPPEETQYF. The chain joins TRBV7-2 to TRBJ2-5; no clear D gene. This CDR3 region has 15 residues. The germline V gene has CDR1 SGHTA and CDR2 FQGNSA. The V and J ends lost 5 bases and 3 bases respectively, with 16 bases between them.